The present T cell receptor (beta chain) was sequenced within a study of identical twins. TCRdb itself ran the 5' RACE reads through MiXCR, one entry per CDR3 protein. The table lists roughly 630,000 distinct CDR3 sequences, just over 7% of them singletons. This clonotype was detected many times. In addition, the sample was reused for a study of yellow fever vaccine responses in identical twins.

The clonotype originates from a young woman in good health. The sequenced material came from PBMCs.

The CDR3 nucleotides read TGTGCCAGCAGTTTAGGGGCGCAGGGGAGCTCCTACAATGAGCAGTTCTTC. Translated, it gives CASSLGAQGSSYNEQFF. The chain recombines TRBV12-3 or TRBV12-4 with TRBJ2-1, with D maybe TRBD1 (6 bases). This CDR3 spans 17 amino acids. The V end was cut by 1 base, the J end by 0 bases, with 13 bases between.